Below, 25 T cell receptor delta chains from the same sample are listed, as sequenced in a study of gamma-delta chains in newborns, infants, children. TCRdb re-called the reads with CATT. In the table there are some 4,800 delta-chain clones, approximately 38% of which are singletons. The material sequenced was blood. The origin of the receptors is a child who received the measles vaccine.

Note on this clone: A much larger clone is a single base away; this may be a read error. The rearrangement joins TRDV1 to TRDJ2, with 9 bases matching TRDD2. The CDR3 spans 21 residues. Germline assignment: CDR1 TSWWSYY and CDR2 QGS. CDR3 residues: CALGPPSYPTIPRGRTARLFF. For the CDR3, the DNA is TGTGCTCTTGGGCCTCCTTCCTACCCCACGATACCTAGAGGGAGGACAGCACGACTCTTCTTT.

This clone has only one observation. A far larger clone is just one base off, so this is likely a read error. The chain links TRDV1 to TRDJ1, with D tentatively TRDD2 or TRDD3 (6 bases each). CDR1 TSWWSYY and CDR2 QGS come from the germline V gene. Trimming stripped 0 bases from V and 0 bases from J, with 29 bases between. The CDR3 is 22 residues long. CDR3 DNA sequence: TGTGCTCTTGGGGAACTGTCCTACCCTTACTGGCTGGGGTACGGGTACACCGATAAACTCATCTTT. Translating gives CALGELSYPYWLGYGYTDKLIF.

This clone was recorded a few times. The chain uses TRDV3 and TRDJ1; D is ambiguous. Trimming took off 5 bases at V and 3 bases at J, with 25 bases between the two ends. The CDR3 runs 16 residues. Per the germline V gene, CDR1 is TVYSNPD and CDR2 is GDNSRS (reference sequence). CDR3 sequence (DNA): TGTGCCATGACTCCGGGAGCTGTACGAGGCTCCGATAAACTCATCTTT. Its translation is CAMTPGAVRGSDKLIF.

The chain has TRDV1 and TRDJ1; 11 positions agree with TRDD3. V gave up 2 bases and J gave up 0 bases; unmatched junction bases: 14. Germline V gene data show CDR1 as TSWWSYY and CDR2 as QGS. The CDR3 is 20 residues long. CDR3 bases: TGTGCTCTTGGGGAAGAGGGCTGGGTACTGGGGGATAGGTACACCGATAAACTCATCTTT. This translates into CALGEEGWVLGDRYTDKLIF.

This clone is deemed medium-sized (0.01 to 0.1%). The CDR3: CACDPGGYTDKLIF. CDR3 bases: TGTGCCTGTGACCCTGGGGGATACACCGATAAACTCATCTTT. J is TRDJ1 and V is TRDV2; 9 bases align to TRDD3. J gave up 0 bases and V 3 bases, and 1 base lay outside the gene matches. Germline CDR1 is GEAIGNYY and CDR2 is EKD. The CDR3 covers 14 residues.

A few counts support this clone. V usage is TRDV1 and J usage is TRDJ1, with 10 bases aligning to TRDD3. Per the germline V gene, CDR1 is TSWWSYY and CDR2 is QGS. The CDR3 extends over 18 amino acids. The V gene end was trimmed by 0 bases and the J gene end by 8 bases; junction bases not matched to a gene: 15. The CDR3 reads CALGELRITAGDTEKLIF. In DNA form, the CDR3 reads TGTGCTCTTGGGGAACTAAGGATCACCGCGGGGGATACGGAGAAACTCATCTTT.

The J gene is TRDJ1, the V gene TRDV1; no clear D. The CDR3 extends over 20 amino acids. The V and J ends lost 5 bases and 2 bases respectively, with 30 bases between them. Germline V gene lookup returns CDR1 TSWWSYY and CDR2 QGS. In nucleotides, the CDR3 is TGTGCTCTTGGGCCGGCCGTCCCTCCCCGTGTAGGGCGTGGAACCGATAAACTCATCTTT. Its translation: CALGPAVPPRVGRGTDKLIF.

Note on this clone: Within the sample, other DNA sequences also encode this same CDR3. CDR3 protein: CALGEFRPSSPTVLGDTRDDKLIF. Written as DNA, the CDR3 is TGTGCTCTTGGGGAATTCCGTCCTTCGAGCCCTACCGTACTGGGGGATACGAGAGACGATAAACTCATCTTT. V usage is TRDV1 and J usage is TRDJ1; 13 bases are a match to TRDD3. V shed 2 bases and J 4 bases; nucleotides not matched to a gene: 28. This CDR3 has 24 residues. CDR1 is TSWWSYY, CDR2 QGS, per germline.

CDR3 in amino acids: CALGEPSYGLLGDRRSTDKLIF. The DNA of the CDR3 is TGTGCTCTTGGGGAACCTTCCTACGGGCTTTTGGGGGATAGGCGGTCCACCGATAAACTCATCTTT. The chain combines TRDV1 with TRDJ1; tentatively, D is TRDD3 (9 bases). The CDR3 is 22 residues long. The V gene's germline CDR1 is TSWWSYY and CDR2 QGS. Trimming removed 1 base from V and 1 base from J, with 31 bases in between.

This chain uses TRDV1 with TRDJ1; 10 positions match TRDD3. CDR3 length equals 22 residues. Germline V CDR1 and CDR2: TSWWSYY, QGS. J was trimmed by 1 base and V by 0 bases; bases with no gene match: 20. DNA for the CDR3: TGTGCTCTTGGGGAACTAAACCCCCCTCCCCCCGGGGGATACGGGGTCACCGATAAACTCATCTTT. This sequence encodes CALGELNPPPPGGYGVTDKLIF.

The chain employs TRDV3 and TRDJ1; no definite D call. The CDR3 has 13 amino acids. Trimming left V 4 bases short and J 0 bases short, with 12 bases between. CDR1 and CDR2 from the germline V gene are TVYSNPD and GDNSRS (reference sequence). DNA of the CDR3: TGTGCCTCCCACCTGAGTTACACCGATAAACTCATCTTT. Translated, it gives CASHLSYTDKLIF.

Here the CDR3 reads CADRGPPDKLIF. In nucleotides, the CDR3 is TGTGCGGACCGGGGGCCCCCCGATAAACTCATCTTT. The genes are TRDV3 and TRDJ1; tentative D call: TRDD3 (5 bases). The CDR3 covers 12 residues. Germline V gene data show CDR1 as TVYSNPD and CDR2 as GDNSRS (reference sequence).

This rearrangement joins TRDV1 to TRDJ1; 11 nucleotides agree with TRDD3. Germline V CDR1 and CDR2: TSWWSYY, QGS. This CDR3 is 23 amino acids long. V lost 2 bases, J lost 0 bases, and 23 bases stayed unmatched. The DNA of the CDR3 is TGTGCTCTTGGGGAAAATTGTCCCATCCCTCCGTACTGGGGGATAAGGTACACCGATAAACTCATCTTT. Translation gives CALGENCPIPPYWGIRYTDKLIF.

CDR3 bases: TGTGCTCTTGGGGACATGGGGGATACCGCCACCGATAAACTCATCTTT. Its translation: CALGDMGDTATDKLIF. J is TRDJ1 and V is TRDV1; TRDD3 matches 10 bases. The CDR3 length is 16 residues. CDR1 and CDR2 (germline): TSWWSYY, QGS. V lost 3 bases and J lost 1; bases outside the gene matches: 5.

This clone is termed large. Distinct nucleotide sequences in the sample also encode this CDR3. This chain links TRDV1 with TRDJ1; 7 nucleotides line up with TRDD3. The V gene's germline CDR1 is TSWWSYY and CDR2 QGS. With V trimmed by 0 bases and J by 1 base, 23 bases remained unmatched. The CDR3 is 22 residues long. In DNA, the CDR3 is TGTGCTCTTGGGGAACTAGAATCCCACCCCTACTGGGGAGAGTCGGTCACCGATAAACTCATCTTT. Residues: CALGELESHPYWGESVTDKLIF.

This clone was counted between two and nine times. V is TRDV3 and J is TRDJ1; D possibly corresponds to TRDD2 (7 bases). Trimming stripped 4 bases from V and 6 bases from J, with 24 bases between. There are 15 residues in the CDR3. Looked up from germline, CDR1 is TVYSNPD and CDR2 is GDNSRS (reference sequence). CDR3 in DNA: TGTGCCTCCTCGTTCCTACCTGGGGAGTCGTATAAACTCATCTTT. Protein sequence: CASSFLPGESYKLIF. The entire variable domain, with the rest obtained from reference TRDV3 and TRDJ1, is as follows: CDKVTQSSPDQTVASGSEVVLLCTYDTVYSNPDLFWYRIRPDYSFQFVFYGDNSRSEGADFTQGRFSVKHILTQKAFHLVISPVRTEDSATYYCASSFLPGESYKLIFGKGTRVTVEP.

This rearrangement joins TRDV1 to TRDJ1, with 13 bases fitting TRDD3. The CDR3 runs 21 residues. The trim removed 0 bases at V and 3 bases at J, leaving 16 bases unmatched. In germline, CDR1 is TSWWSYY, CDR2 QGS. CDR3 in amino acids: CALGELFPLLGDTGRSDKLIF. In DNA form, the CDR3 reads TGTGCTCTTGGGGAACTTTTCCCTTTACTGGGGGATACGGGTCGATCCGATAAACTCATCTTT.

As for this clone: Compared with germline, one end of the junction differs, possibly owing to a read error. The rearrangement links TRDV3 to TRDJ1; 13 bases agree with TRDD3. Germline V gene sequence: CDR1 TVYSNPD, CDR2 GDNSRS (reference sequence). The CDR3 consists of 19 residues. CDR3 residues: CAFCNPLSRLLGDTDKLIF. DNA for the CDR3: TGCGCCTTCTGCAATCCTCTCTCCAGGTTACTGGGGGATACGGATAAACTCATCTTT.

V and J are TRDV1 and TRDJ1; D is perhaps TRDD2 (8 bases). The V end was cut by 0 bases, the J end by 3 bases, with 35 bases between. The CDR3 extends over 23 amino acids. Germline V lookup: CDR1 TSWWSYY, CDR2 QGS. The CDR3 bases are TGTGCTCTTGGGGAACTAGGGATCTTGCCTTCCTATTTAGGGGGATTCCTCTCCGATAAACTCATCTTT. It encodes CALGELGILPSYLGGFLSDKLIF.

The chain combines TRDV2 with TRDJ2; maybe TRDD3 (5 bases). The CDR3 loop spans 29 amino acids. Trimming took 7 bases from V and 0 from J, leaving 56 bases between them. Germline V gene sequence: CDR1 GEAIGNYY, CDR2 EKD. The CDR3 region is CACASGAKGVSKVFRNDACGSALTAQLFF. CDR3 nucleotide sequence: TGTGCCTGCGCCTCTGGAGCTAAGGGGGTAAGCAAGGTTTTTCGTAATGATGCCTGTGGTAGTGCTTTGACAGCACAACTCTTCTTT.

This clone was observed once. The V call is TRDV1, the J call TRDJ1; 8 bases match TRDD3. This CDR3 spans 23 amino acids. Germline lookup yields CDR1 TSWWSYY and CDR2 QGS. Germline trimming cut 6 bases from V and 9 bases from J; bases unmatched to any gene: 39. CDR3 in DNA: TGTGCTCTTGGAGAGCGAGGCTTCCTCCCTCCTATTTACTGGGGGTCCCCTATAGAAGAACTCATCTTT. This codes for CALGERGFLPPIYWGSPIEELIF.

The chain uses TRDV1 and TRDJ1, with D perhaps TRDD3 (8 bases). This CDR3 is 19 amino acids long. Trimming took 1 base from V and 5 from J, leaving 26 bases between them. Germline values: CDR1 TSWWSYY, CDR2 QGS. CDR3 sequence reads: CALGEQPGFYSYWGDKLIF. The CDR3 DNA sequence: TGTGCTCTTGGGGAACAACCAGGATTTTATTCCTACTGGGGGGATAAACTCATCTTT.

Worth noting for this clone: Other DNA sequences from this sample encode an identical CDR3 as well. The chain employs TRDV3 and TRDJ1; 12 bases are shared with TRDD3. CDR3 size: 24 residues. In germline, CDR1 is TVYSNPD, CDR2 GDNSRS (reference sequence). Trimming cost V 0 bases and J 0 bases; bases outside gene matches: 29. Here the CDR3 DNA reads TGTGCCTTTAGGGGGTTCCTAGACCCCTACTGGGGGATACATCTGTCTCGGTACACCGATAAACTCATCTTT. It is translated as CAFRGFLDPYWGIHLSRYTDKLIF.

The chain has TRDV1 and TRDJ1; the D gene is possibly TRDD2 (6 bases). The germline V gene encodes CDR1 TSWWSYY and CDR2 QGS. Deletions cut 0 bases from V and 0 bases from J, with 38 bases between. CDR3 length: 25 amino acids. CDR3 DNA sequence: TGTGCTCTTGGGGAACTCTATACCAAGGCCTTCCCCATTTACTGGAGATCCCCGTACACCGATAAACTCATCTTT. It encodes CALGELYTKAFPIYWRSPYTDKLIF.

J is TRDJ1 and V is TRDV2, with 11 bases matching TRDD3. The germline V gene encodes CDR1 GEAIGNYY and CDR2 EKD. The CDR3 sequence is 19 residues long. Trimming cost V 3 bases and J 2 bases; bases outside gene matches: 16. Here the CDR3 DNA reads TGTGCCTGTGACGCCGTTCCTAGGTGGGGGATACGGTATACCGATAAACTCATCTTT. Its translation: CACDAVPRWGIRYTDKLIF.